The clone carrying this T cell receptor (beta chain) has at least ten counts. This specimen belongs to a study of human T cells and chemical hapten exposure. Study at large: After 6 days, upper back 0.01% DPC patch tests were scored.

CDR3 length: 12 residues. The V end lost 7 bases, the J end lost 5 bases, and 12 bases lay between the germline ends. The germline CDR1 and CDR2 sequences are MNHNY and SVGAGI (reference sequence). Each CDR3 protein is one row after TCRdb ran MiXCR on the RACE reads. The repertoire holds some 360,000 distinct CDR3 sequences, with 5.1% as singletons. As for time point: pre-sensitization, week 0. Stated treatment: therapeutic diphenylcyclopropenone sensitization with weekly scalp DPC. Staff drew blood before applying each patch test. Patients had alopecia, were aged 18 to 70, and were not pregnant. Extraction of total RNA was performed on unfractionated whole blood.

This TCR came from a woman in her fifties or sixties with alopecia areata. Some clones in this sample may be carry-over from other donors' samples. This sequence joins TRBV6-6 and TRBJ2-7; D may be TRBD1 or TRBD2 (5 bases each). This specimen was whole blood, taken in connection with sensitization to the hapten diphenylcyclopropenone (DPC). The CDR3 DNA follows: TGTGCCAGCACATCGGGGCCCCACGAGCAGTACTTC. This gives the protein CASTSGPHEQYF.